The rows below give T cell receptor beta chains drawn from one sample of a study of blood T cell repertoires in COVID-19. Profiled with immunoSEQ multiplex PCR; TCRdb holds only in-frame clones, not every one. The table has approximately 190,000 clones, around nine tenths seen once; the top ten hold 6.2%. The source material was peripheral blood. The receptors derive from a woman between 40 and 50 years old who had recovered from COVID-19. Both conserved end residues are part of each CDR3. A D gene is named only where the DNA matches it firmly.

cdr3_aa: CASSTGRETEQFF; j_call: TRBJ2-1; d_call: TRBD2; v_call: TRBV5-1
cdr3_aa: CAFTKRGGPYSNQPQHF; j_call: TRBJ1-5; d_call: NA; v_call: TRBV30
cdr3_aa: CASSRQTATNEKLFF; j_call: TRBJ1-4; d_call: NA; v_call: TRBV14
cdr3_aa: CASSLTGTGNTIYF; j_call: TRBJ1-3; d_call: NA; v_call: TRBV7-4
cdr3_aa: CASRSPGTSGSSYNEQFF; j_call: TRBJ2-1; d_call: TRBD2; v_call: TRBV7-2
cdr3_aa: CASTLQENYGYTF; j_call: TRBJ1-2; d_call: NA; v_call: TRBV28
cdr3_aa: CASSQGGTGGTEAFF; j_call: TRBJ1-1; d_call: TRBD1; v_call: TRBV4-2
cdr3_aa: CASSFRQGGTEAFF; j_call: TRBJ1-1; d_call: TRBD1; v_call: TRBV3-1/TRBV3-2
cdr3_aa: CASSHGGPPYEQYF; j_call: TRBJ2-7; d_call: NA; v_call: TRBV3-1/TRBV3-2
cdr3_aa: CASSNGGEGLNSPLHF; j_call: TRBJ1-6; d_call: NA; v_call: TRBV5-1
cdr3_aa: CATSRGNTGTYQPQHF; j_call: TRBJ1-5; d_call: NA; v_call: TRBV15
cdr3_aa: CASSKETKSVTAGNTIYF; j_call: TRBJ1-3; d_call: NA; v_call: TRBV5-4
cdr3_aa: CAPTKIRLAGEDEQFF; j_call: TRBJ2-1; d_call: TRBD2; v_call: TRBV7-9
cdr3_aa: CASSDRTGRTYEQYF; j_call: TRBJ2-7; d_call: TRBD1; v_call: TRBV6-1
cdr3_aa: CATSDSKGLAASYNEQFF; j_call: TRBJ2-1; d_call: TRBD2; v_call: TRBV24-1
cdr3_aa: CASSQAGETQYF; j_call: TRBJ2-5; d_call: TRBD2; v_call: TRBV5-1
cdr3_aa: CASSPPGGYEQYF; j_call: TRBJ2-7; d_call: TRBD1; v_call: TRBV28
cdr3_aa: CASSFDGRTYEQYF; j_call: TRBJ2-7; d_call: TRBD2; v_call: TRBV5-1
cdr3_aa: CASSLAGGAYNEQFF; j_call: TRBJ2-1; d_call: NA; v_call: TRBV7-9
cdr3_aa: CASSSGLAVYNEQFF; j_call: TRBJ2-1; d_call: TRBD2; v_call: TRBV19
cdr3_aa: CASSLGQALTYEQYF; j_call: TRBJ2-7; d_call: TRBD1; v_call: TRBV5-4
cdr3_aa: CASSLTGGYSNQPQHF; j_call: TRBJ1-5; d_call: TRBD1; v_call: TRBV7-2
cdr3_aa: CASSPTGYNEQFF; j_call: TRBJ2-1; d_call: NA; v_call: TRBV7-2
cdr3_aa: CASSITGSNEQFF; j_call: TRBJ2-1; d_call: NA; v_call: TRBV19
cdr3_aa: CASSPLRGRLATEAFF; j_call: TRBJ1-1; d_call: NA; v_call: TRBV7-8
cdr3_aa: CASSPRDINYGYTF; j_call: TRBJ1-2; d_call: NA; v_call: TRBV7-8
cdr3_aa: CASSAGLAETPDDEQYF; j_call: TRBJ2-7; d_call: TRBD2; v_call: TRBV9
cdr3_aa: CASSLSRLGVTDTQYF; j_call: TRBJ2-3; d_call: NA; v_call: TRBV4-1
cdr3_aa: CASSPRQFNYGYTF; j_call: TRBJ1-2; d_call: NA; v_call: TRBV4-2
cdr3_aa: CASSGREGLPYEQYF; j_call: TRBJ2-7; d_call: TRBD2; v_call: TRBV6-2/TRBV6-3
cdr3_aa: CASSLATVPNTGELFF; j_call: TRBJ2-2; d_call: NA; v_call: TRBV19
cdr3_aa: CASTLTGTGGYEQFF; j_call: TRBJ2-1; d_call: TRBD1; v_call: TRBV11-2
cdr3_aa: CASSQSGGPSNEQFF; j_call: TRBJ2-1; d_call: TRBD2; v_call: TRBV6-5
cdr3_aa: CASSYEWERAGELFF; j_call: TRBJ2-2; d_call: NA; v_call: TRBV6-5